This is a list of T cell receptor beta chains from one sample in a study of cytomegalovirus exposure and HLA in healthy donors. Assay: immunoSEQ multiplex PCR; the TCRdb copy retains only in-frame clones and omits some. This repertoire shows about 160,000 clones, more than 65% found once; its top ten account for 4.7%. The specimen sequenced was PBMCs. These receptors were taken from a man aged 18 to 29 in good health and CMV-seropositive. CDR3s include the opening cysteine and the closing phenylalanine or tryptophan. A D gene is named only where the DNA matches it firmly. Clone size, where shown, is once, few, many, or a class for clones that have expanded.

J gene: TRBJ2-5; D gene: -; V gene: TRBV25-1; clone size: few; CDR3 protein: CASSERRAQETQYF; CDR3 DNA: TGTGCCAGCAGTGAAAGGAGGGCCCAAGAGACCCAGTACTTC
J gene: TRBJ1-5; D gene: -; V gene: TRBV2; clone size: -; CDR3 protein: CASIKDSGDQPQHF; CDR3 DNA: TGTGCCAGCATTAAAGACAGTGGAGATCAGCCCCAGCATTTT
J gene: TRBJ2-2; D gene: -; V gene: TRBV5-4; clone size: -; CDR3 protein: CASSKGQGKDGAGELFF; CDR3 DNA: TGTGCCAGCAGCAAGGGGCAGGGTAAAGATGGCGCCGGGGAGCTGTTTTTT
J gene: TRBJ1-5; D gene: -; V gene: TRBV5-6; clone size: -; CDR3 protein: CASSSQGNQPQHF; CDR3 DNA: TGTGCCAGCAGCTCCCAGGGGAATCAGCCCCAGCATTTT
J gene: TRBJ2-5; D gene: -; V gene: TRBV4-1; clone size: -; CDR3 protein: CASSLTPAQGSQETQYF; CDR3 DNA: TGCGCCAGCAGCCTCACCCCAGCGCAGGGATCACAAGAGACCCAGTACTTC
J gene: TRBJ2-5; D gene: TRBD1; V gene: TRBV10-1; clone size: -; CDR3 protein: CASSDPDRGQETQYF; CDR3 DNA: TGCGCCAGCAGTGACCCGGACAGGGGGCAAGAGACCCAGTACTTC
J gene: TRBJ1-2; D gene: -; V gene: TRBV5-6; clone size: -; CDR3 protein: CASSLAAGGSGGYTF; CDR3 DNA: TGTGCCAGCAGCTTGGCGGCGGGGGGGAGTGGTGGCTACACCTTC
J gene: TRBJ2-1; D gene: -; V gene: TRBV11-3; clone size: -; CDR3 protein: CASSLSEGAYNEQFF; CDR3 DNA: TGTGCCAGCAGCTTATCGGAGGGCGCCTACAATGAGCAGTTCTTC
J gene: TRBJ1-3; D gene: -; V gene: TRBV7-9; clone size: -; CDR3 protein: CASSPGSSGNTIYF; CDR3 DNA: TGTGCCAGCAGCCCGGGGAGCTCTGGAAACACCATATATTTT
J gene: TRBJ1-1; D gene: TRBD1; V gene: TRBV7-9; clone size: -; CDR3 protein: CASSLSGQGGPQNTEAFF; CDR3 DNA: TGTGCCAGCAGCTTATCGGGACAGGGGGGCCCTCAGAACACTGAAGCTTTCTTT
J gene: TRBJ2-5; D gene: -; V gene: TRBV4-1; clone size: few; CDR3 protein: CASSQGLRVSETQYF; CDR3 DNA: TGCGCCAGCAGCCAGGGGCTCAGGGTATCGGAGACCCAGTACTTC
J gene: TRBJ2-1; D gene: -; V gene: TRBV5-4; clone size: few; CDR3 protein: CASSNLGRDRKKFF; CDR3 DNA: TGTGCCAGCAGCAATCTCGGGCGGGACAGAAAAAAGTTCTTC
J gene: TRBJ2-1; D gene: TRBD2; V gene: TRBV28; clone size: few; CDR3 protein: CASSPGGAGAYNEQFF; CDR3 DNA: TGTGCCAGCAGTCCGGGGGGGGCGGGGGCCTACAATGAGCAGTTCTTC
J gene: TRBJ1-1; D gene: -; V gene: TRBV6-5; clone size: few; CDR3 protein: CASSYYGPNTEAFF; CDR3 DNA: TGTGCCAGCAGTTACTATGGCCCGAACACTGAAGCTTTCTTT
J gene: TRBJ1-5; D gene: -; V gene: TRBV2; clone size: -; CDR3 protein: CASSLRQGNQPQHF; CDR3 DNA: TGTGCCAGCAGTCTAAGACAGGGCAATCAGCCCCAGCATTTT
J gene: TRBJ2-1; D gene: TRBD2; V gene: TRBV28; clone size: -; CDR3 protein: CASSFSSPSGENNYDEQFF; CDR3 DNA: TGTGCCAGCAGTTTTTCCTCCCCCAGCGGGGAGAACAATTACGATGAGCAGTTCTTC
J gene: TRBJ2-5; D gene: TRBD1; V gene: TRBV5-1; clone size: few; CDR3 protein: CASSSRQGPLSQETQYF; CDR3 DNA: TGCGCCAGCAGCAGCCGACAGGGCCCCCTGTCCCAAGAGACCCAGTACTTC
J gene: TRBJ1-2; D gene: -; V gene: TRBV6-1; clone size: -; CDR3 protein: CASRDGQGYGYTF; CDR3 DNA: TGTGCCAGCAGGGACGGACAAGGCTATGGCTACACCTTC
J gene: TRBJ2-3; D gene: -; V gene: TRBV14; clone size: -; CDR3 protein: CASSQFVGGPRDTQYF; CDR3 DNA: TGTGCCAGCAGCCAGTTCGTAGGAGGTCCCCGGGATACGCAGTATTTT
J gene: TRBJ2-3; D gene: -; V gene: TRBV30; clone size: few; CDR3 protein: CAWSRGGGTDTQYF; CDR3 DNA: TGTGCCTGGTCTAGGGGGGGTGGCACAGATACGCAGTATTTT
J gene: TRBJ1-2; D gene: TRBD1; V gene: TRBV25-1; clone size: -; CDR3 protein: CASSDPGQGGAGGYTF; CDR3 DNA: TGTGCCAGCAGTGATCCGGGACAGGGTGGTGCAGGTGGCTACACCTTC
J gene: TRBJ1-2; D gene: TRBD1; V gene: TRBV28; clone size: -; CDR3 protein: CASRYPGQGTHGYTF; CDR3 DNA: TGTGCCAGCAGGTACCCGGGACAGGGGACCCATGGCTACACCTTC
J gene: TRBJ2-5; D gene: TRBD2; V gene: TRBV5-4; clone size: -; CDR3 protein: CASSLSGGETQYF; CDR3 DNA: TGTGCCAGCAGCTTGTCGGGGGGAGAGACCCAGTACTTC
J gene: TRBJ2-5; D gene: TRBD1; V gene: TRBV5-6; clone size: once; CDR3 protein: CASSLVGQGVQETQYF; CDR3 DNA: TGTGCCAGCAGCTTGGTAGGACAGGGCGTTCAAGAGACCCAGTACTTC
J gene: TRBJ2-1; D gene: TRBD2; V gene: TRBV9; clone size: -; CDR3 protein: CASSVVSGSYNEQFF; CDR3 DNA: TGTGCCAGCAGCGTAGTGAGCGGGAGCTACAATGAGCAGTTCTTC
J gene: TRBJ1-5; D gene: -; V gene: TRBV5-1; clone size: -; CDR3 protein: CASSLGGEQPQHF; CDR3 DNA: TGCGCCAGCAGCTTAGGGGGGGAACAGCCCCAGCATTTT
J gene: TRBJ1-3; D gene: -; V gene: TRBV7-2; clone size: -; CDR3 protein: CASSPVGRDSGNTIYF; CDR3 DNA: TGTGCCAGCAGCCCGGTGGGGCGGGACTCTGGAAACACCATATATTTT
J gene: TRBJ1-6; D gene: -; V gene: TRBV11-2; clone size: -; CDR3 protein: CASSLLRFRDKTNSPLHF; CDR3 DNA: TGTGCCAGCAGCTTACTCCGGTTTCGAGACAAAACTAATTCACCCCTCCACTTT
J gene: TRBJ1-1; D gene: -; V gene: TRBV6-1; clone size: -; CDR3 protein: CASTHTMNTEAFF; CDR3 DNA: TGTGCCAGTACACATACCATGAACACTGAAGCTTTCTTT
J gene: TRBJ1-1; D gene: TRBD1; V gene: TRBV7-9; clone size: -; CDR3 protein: CASSFRGRPEAFF; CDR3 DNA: TGTGCCAGCAGCTTCAGGGGGCGGCCTGAAGCTTTCTTT
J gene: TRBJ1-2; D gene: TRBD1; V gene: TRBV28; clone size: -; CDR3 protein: CASSLERTGGYGYTF; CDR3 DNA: TGTGCCAGCAGTTTAGAGAGGACAGGGGGGTATGGCTACACCTTC
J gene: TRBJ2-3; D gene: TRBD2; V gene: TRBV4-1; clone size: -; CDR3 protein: CASSYYLSSGNGDTQYF; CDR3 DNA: TGCGCCAGCAGCTACTACCTTTCTAGCGGGAATGGGGATACGCAGTATTTT
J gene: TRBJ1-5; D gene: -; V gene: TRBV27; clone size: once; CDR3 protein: CASSSTNTGRRPQHF; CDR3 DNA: TGTGCCAGCAGTTCTACAAACACAGGGCGCCGGCCCCAGCATTTT
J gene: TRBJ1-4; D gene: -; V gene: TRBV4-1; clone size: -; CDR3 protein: CASSTITGWDEKLFF; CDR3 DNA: TGCGCCAGCAGCACCATAACAGGGTGGGATGAAAAACTGTTTTTT
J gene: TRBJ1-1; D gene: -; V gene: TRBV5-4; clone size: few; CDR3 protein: CASSLATENTEAFF; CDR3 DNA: TGTGCCAGCAGCCTGGCCACTGAGAACACTGAAGCTTTCTTT
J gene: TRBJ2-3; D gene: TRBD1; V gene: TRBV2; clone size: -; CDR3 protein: CASSDGTGASTDTQYF; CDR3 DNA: TGTGCCAGCAGTGACGGGACAGGGGCTAGCACAGATACGCAGTATTTT
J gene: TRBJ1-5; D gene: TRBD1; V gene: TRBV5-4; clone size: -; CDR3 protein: CASSLEGANQPQHF; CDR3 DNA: TGTGCCAGCAGCTTGGAGGGGGCGAATCAGCCCCAGCATTTT
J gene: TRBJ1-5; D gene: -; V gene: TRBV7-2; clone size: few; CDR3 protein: CASSLRGNGQPQHF; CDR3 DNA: TGTGCCAGCAGCTTAAGAGGGAATGGGCAGCCCCAGCATTTT
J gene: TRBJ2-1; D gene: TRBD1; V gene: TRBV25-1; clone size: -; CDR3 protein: CASSPTGGNEQFF; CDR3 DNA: TGTGCCAGCAGCCCAACAGGGGGCAATGAGCAGTTCTTC
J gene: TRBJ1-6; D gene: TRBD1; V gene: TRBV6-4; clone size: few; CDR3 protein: CASSDGTGNSPLHF; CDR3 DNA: TGTGCCAGCAGTGACGGGACAGGGAATTCACCCCTCCACTTT
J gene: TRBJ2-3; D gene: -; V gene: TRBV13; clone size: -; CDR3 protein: CASSLAGDFTDTQYF; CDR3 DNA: TGTGCCAGCAGCTTAGCGGGGGATTTCACAGATACGCAGTATTTT
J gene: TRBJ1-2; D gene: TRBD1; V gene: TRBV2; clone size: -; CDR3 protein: CASSESGTGVYGYTF; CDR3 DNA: TGTGCCAGCAGTGAAAGTGGGACAGGGGTCTATGGCTACACCTTC
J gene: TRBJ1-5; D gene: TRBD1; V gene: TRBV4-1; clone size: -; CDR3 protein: CASSQAWRGPDQPQHF; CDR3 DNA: TGCGCCAGCAGCCAAGCCTGGAGGGGGCCCGATCAGCCCCAGCATTTT
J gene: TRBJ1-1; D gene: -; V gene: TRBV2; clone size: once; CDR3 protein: CASSVGDTEAFF; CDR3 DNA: TGTGCCAGCAGTGTAGGGGATACTGAAGCTTTCTTT
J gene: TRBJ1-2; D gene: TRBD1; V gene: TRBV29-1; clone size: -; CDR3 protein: CSVVPHGTADRGGGYTF; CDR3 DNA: TGCAGCGTTGTGCCGCACGGGACAGCTGACAGGGGTGGTGGCTACACCTTC
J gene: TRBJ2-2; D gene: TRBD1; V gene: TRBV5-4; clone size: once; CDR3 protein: CASRSVPTGDLTGELFF; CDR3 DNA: TGTGCCAGCAGATCAGTACCGACAGGGGACCTCACCGGGGAGCTGTTTTTT
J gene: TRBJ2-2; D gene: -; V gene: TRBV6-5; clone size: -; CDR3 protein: CASSSLGGPDTGELFF; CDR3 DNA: TGTGCCAGCAGTTCCCTAGGGGGTCCGGACACCGGGGAGCTGTTTTTT
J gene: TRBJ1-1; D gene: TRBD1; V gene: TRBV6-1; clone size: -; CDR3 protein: CASGPQTGLAEAFF; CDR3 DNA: TGTGCCAGCGGTCCCCAGACAGGGTTAGCTGAAGCTTTCTTT
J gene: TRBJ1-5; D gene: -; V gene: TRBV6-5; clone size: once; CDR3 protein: CASSFQGPNQPQHF; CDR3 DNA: TGTGCCAGCAGTTTCCAGGGGCCCAATCAGCCCCAGCATTTT